One and the same sample provided the 8 T cell receptor beta chains below, sequenced in a study of T-cell reconstitution after alpha-beta-depleted transplantation in children. It was with unique molecular identifiers that the TCRbeta library was prepared. TCRdb reprocessed the PCR reads with MiXCR, giving one entry per CDR3 protein. There are around 680,000 distinct CDR3 sequences in the sample; roughly 15% occur only once, and 0.85% to 1.3% lies in the top ten. Material: PBMCs from the stem cell graft donor, obtained from the stem cell graft. These receptors all stem from a human donor who donated a stem cell graft to a child with acute myeloid leukemia.

This clonotype has at least ten counts. The V call is TRBV12-3 or TRBV12-4, the J call TRBJ1-2; D is unclear. V shed 3 bases and J shed 8 bases, with 10 bases lying between them. The CDR3 has 12 residues. The CDR3 sequence: CASSFSTKGYTF. In nucleotides, the CDR3 is TGTGCCAGCAGTTTTAGTACGAAAGGCTACACCTTC.

In its sample, this clonotype was seen a few times. CDR3 coding DNA: TGTGCCAGCAGTCAAACCCGGGACAGGGGTCACTCTGGAAACACCATATATTTT. Protein product: CASSQTRDRGHSGNTIYF. The chain couples TRBV6-1 to TRBJ1-3; TRBD1 agrees at 10 bases. V lost 5 bases and J lost 0; bases outside the gene matches: 10. The CDR3 totals 18 residues. CDR1 is MNHNS, CDR2 SASEGT, per germline.

The V gene is TRBV12-5, the J gene TRBJ2-1; D gene unclear. Trimming took off 0 bases at V and 2 bases at J, with 17 bases between the two ends. The CDR3 covers 18 residues. In germline, CDR1 is LGHNT, CDR2 FRNRAP. The CDR3, as DNA: TGTGCTAGTGGTTTGGTAGGGCTAGATCGTTTGACCTACAATGAGCAGTTCTTC. Protein product: CASGLVGLDRLTYNEQFF.

The chain combines TRBV4-3 with TRBJ2-1; D assignment may be TRBD1 or TRBD2 (5 bases each). CDR3 size: 18 residues. V lost 2 bases and J 0 bases, leaving 17 bases between the germline ends. CDR1 is LGHNA and CDR2 is YSLEER in the germline V gene. The CDR3 here is CASSQPPHGASSYNEQFF. CDR3 DNA: TGCGCCAGCAGCCAACCACCCCACGGGGCAAGCTCCTACAATGAGCAGTTCTTC.

This clonotype was detected ten times or more. The CDR3 DNA reads TGTGCCAGCAGCCTCACAGGGTCGGCTAATGAAAAACTGTTTTTT. As protein: CASSLTGSANEKLFF. V and J are TRBV7-2 and TRBJ1-4; D is perhaps TRBD1 (6 bases). The V gene lost 5 bases and the J gene lost 3 bases, with 13 bases spanning the gap. This CDR3 region has 15 residues. The germline V gene encodes CDR1 SGHTA and CDR2 FQGNSA. The complete variable domain, with remaining parts taken from reference TRBV7-2 and TRBJ1-4, reads GAGVSQSPSNKVTEKGKDVELRCDPISGHTALYWYRQSLGQGLEFLIYFQGNSAPDKSGLPSDRFSAERTGGSVSTLTIQRTQQEDSAVYLCASSLTGSANEKLFFGSGTQLSVL.

The sample holds a few counts of this clonotype. V usage is TRBV12-3 or TRBV12-4 and J usage is TRBJ2-3, with a tentative D call TRBD2 (6 bases). Deletions cut 3 bases from V and 8 bases from J, with 12 bases between. The CDR3 has 13 amino acids. CDR3 in DNA: TGTGCCAGCAGTTTTACTAGCTTTGGTACGCAGTATTTT. It yields the protein CASSFTSFGTQYF.

This clonotype was observed many times. This chain joins TRBV20-1 and TRBJ1-1; 7 nucleotides line up with TRBD1. V lost 5 bases, J lost 10 bases, and 13 bases stayed unmatched. Germline loops: CDR1 DFQATT, CDR2 SNEGSKA (reference sequence). CDR3 size: 13 residues. CDR3 DNA sequence: TGCAGTGCTTACGAACCGGGACAGACTAGAGCTTTCTTT. It is translated as CSAYEPGQTRAFF.

This clonotype was found a few times. This chain links TRBV10-3 with TRBJ2-7; maybe TRBD2 (6 bases). The germline CDR1 and CDR2 sequences are ENHRY and SYGVKD. The CDR3 extends over 14 amino acids. V lost 8 bases and J 6 bases, leaving 20 bases between the germline ends. CDR3 sequence reads: CAIASQLQGGEQYF. CDR3 DNA sequence: TGTGCCATCGCCTCCCAACTCCAGGGAGGCGAGCAGTACTTC.